This TCR beta chain was obtained from a study of blood T cell repertoires in COVID-19. Study in general: Sources were T cells, B-cell-depleted T cells, or PBMCs; the material itself was cDNA or gDNA.

CDR1 is SGHRS, CDR2 YFSETQ, per germline. V gave up 0 bases and J gave up 2 bases, with 15 bases separating them. The CDR3 is 17 residues long. Sequencing was performed with immunoSEQ multiplex PCR; in TCRdb, only in-frame clones are kept and a portion is missing. The repertoire includes approximately 100,000 clones, over 70% of them detected once, and around 10% sits in the top ten. Sequencing was done on a sample of peripheral blood. The receptor was derived from an elderly woman with acute or convalescent COVID-19. The chain links TRBV5-1 to TRBJ2-1, with D perhaps TRBD2 (7 bases). The CDR3 DNA follows: TGCGCCAGCAGCTTGGAGGGGGGGACCCCGCCCTACAATGAGCAGTTCTTC. Translated: CASSLEGGTPPYNEQFF.